Listed below are T cell receptor beta chains from one sample, sequenced in a study of T cell responses to AZD1222 COVID-19 vaccine. Profiling relied on immunoSEQ multiplex PCR, and the TCRdb table lists in-frame clones only, not all of them. The sample has tens of thousands of clones, roughly nine tenths seen once. The sequencing used peripheral blood, collected on day 0 of AZD1222 vaccination. These receptors were collected from an adult in good health. Each CDR3 is given without its conserved first and last residue. A D gene is named only where the DNA matches it firmly. Size tells how often a clone was seen (once, few, many) or the class of an expanded clone, and some rows leave it out.

D gene: .; J gene: TRBJ1-2; clone size: .; V gene: TRBV28; CDR3 protein: ASRLTLNYGYT
D gene: .; J gene: TRBJ1-1; clone size: .; V gene: TRBV2; CDR3 protein: ASSYGQGIFFPNTEAF
D gene: TRBD1; J gene: TRBJ2-4; clone size: .; V gene: TRBV5-3; CDR3 protein: ARSSDRGGDKNIQY
D gene: TRBD2; J gene: TRBJ2-5; clone size: once; V gene: TRBV5-5; CDR3 protein: ASSYTAGLVTQY
D gene: TRBD1; J gene: TRBJ2-3; clone size: .; V gene: TRBV25-1; CDR3 protein: ASRTGADTQY
D gene: TRBD2; J gene: TRBJ2-3; clone size: .; V gene: TRBV3-1/TRBV3-2; CDR3 protein: ASSPLAGGTDTQY
D gene: .; J gene: TRBJ1-1; clone size: .; V gene: TRBV19; CDR3 protein: ASSIGLGNTEAF
D gene: .; J gene: TRBJ1-1; clone size: once; V gene: TRBV9; CDR3 protein: ASSVMTGPNTEAF
D gene: .; J gene: TRBJ1-3; clone size: .; V gene: TRBV5-8; CDR3 protein: ASSFGLSGNTIY
D gene: .; J gene: TRBJ2-1; clone size: .; V gene: TRBV21-1; CDR3 protein: ASSKGAGRASSYNEQF
D gene: .; J gene: TRBJ1-1; clone size: once; V gene: TRBV11-2; CDR3 protein: ASSLGENTEAF
D gene: .; J gene: TRBJ2-7; clone size: .; V gene: TRBV6-1; CDR3 protein: ASSEEQSYEQY
D gene: .; J gene: TRBJ2-2; clone size: .; V gene: TRBV7-7; CDR3 protein: ASSPPEGGELF
D gene: .; J gene: TRBJ1-5; clone size: .; V gene: TRBV19; CDR3 protein: ASNEDNQPQH
D gene: .; J gene: TRBJ1-2; clone size: .; V gene: TRBV30; CDR3 protein: AWTGVVGYT
D gene: .; J gene: TRBJ2-7; clone size: .; V gene: TRBV7-2; CDR3 protein: ASSSTYEQY